Listed here are 9 T cell receptor beta chains from one sample, sequenced in a study of identical twins (dated by TCRdb to 2015 to 2016). Library preparation employed 5' RACE. The sequencer was an Illumina HiSeq 2000. The public reads were run again by TCRdb, first through fastp at Q25 and then through MiXCR, and only productive beta chains were kept. When rows share a CDR3 protein, they turn into one entry using the most common DNA and genes. For this sample there are around 960,000 distinct CDR3 sequences; around 12% appear just once. The ten largest account for around 1.6% of the sample. These data were also filed under a second study, of yellow fever vaccine responses in identical twins.

The sample comprised PBMCs. These receptors came from a woman aged 18-30 years in good health.

V and J are TRBV7-6 and TRBJ2-7, with D perhaps matching TRBD1 (6 bases). The CDR3 sequence is 15 residues long. Germline V gene data show CDR1 as SGHVS and CDR2 as FNYEAQ. V was pared by 5 bases and J by 3 bases, with 17 bases between. The CDR3: CASSPRDTLFYEQYF. DNA for the CDR3: TGTGCCAGCAGCCCCCGGGACACCCTTTTCTACGAGCAGTACTTC.

The V and J genes are TRBV12-3 or TRBV12-4 and TRBJ2-1, with a possible D match to TRBD1 (5 bases). This CDR3 region has 16 residues. Trimming stripped 7 bases from V and 4 bases from J, with 20 bases between. Here the CDR3 reads CASTSDTPANYNEQFF. The CDR3 DNA reads TGTGCCAGCACCTCGGACACTCCAGCAAATTACAATGAGCAGTTCTTC.

This clonotype was seen more than once but under ten times. The chain links TRBV11-2 to TRBJ2-3; 14 nucleotides align to TRBD2. Germline assignment: CDR1 SGHAT and CDR2 FQNNGV. This CDR3 has 16 amino acids. V lost 4 bases to trimming and J lost 4 bases; unmatched junction nucleotides: 4. The CDR3 is CASSSRLAGGADTQYF. The CDR3 nucleotides are TGTGCCAGCAGCTCCCGACTAGCGGGGGGGGCAGATACGCAGTATTTT.

The chain has TRBV5-1 and TRBJ2-1, with TRBD2 matching over 8 bases. The CDR3 runs 14 residues. Germline CDR1 and CDR2: SGHRS and YFSETQ. Germline trimming cut 2 bases from V and 5 bases from J; bases unmatched to any gene: 3. CDR3: CASSFGTSDNEQFF. The DNA for the CDR3 is TGCGCCAGCAGCTTCGGGACTAGTGACAATGAGCAGTTCTTC.

CDR3 in amino acids: CASSEWGEAFF. Here the CDR3 DNA reads TGTGCCAGCAGCGAATGGGGAGAAGCTTTCTTT. The chain recombines TRBV6-5 with TRBJ1-1; D gene uncertain. Germline CDR1 reads MNHEY; CDR2 reads SVGAGI. The CDR3 contains 11 residues. Trimming shortened V by 6 bases and J by 8 bases, and 10 bases separated the two germline ends.

The rearrangement links TRBV15 to TRBJ1-2; D unresolved. Trimming left V 0 bases short and J 8 bases short, with 16 bases between. Germline V gives CDR1 LNHNV, CDR2 YYDKDF (reference sequence). This CDR3 is built from 15 residues. In nucleotides, the CDR3 is TGTGCCACCAGCAGAGATACGGGCGGGTTTAGGGGCTACACCTTC. Amino acid sequence: CATSRDTGGFRGYTF. The whole variable domain, remainder taken from reference TRBV15 and TRBJ1-2, is DAMVIQNPRYQVTQFGKPVTLSCSQTLNHNVMYWYQQKSSQAPKLLFHYYDKDFNNEADTPDNFQSRRPNTSFCFLDIRSPGLGDTAMYLCATSRDTGGFRGYTFGSGTRLTVV.

This clonotype was seen only a few times. The gene calls are TRBV18 and TRBJ2-7; D is ambiguous. Germline CDR1 reads KGHSH; CDR2 reads LQKENI. This CDR3 has 13 amino acids. Trimming shortened V by 4 bases and J by 4 bases, and 11 bases separated the two germline ends. Here the CDR3 DNA reads TGTGCCAGCTCACTAGCTAGTGGGTACGAGCAGTACGTC. Translated: CASSLASGYEQYV.

This clonotype occurred many times. The chain recombines TRBV15 with TRBJ1-6; the match to TRBD1 covers 7 bases. The germline V gene has CDR1 LNHNV and CDR2 YYDKDF (reference sequence). With V trimmed by 1 base and J by 10 bases, 10 bases remained unmatched. The CDR3 is made up of 16 amino acids. CDR3 bases: TGTGCCACCAGCAGAGGCATGACAGGGTTGGAATCACCCCTCCACTTT. Protein sequence: CATSRGMTGLESPLHF.

This clonotype was observed a few times. The V gene is TRBV27, the J gene TRBJ1-2; no reliable D call. Trimming removed 3 bases at V and 5 bases at J, with 16 bases between. Germline lookup yields CDR1 MNHEY and CDR2 SMNVEV (reference sequence). This CDR3 is 15 amino acids long. This CDR3 reads CASSLNFERSYGYTF. DNA of the CDR3: TGTGCCAGCAGTTTGAACTTTGAGCGGAGTTATGGCTACACCTTC.